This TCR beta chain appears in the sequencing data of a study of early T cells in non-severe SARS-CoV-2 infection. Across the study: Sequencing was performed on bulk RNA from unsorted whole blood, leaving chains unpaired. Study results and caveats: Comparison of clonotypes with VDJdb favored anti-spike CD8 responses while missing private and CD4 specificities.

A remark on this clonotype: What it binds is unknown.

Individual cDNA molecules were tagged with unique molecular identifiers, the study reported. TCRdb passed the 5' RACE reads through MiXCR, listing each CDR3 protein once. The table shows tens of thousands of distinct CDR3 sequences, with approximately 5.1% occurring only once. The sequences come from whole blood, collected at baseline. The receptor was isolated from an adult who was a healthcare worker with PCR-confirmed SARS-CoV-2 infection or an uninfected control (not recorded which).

The CDR3 coding sequence is TGTGCCAGCAGCCTGGTGGGGGTATACGAGCAGTACGTC. Its protein product is CASSLVGVYEQYV. This rearrangement joins TRBV11-2 to TRBJ2-7; D is perhaps TRBD1 or TRBD2 (5 bases each). The CDR3 length is 13 residues. V lost 5 bases and J lost 4, with 12 bases in between. Germline values: CDR1 SGHAT, CDR2 FQNNGV.